Below are 5 T cell receptor beta chains sequenced from a single sample in a study of T cell responses to AZD1222 COVID-19 vaccine. The data were produced by immunoSEQ multiplex PCR, yet TCRdb's version contains in-frame clones alone and is incomplete. The repertoire holds around 160,000 clones, with 70% to 90% as singletons. The source material was peripheral blood, sampled on day 0 of AZD1222 vaccination. Source of these receptors: an adult in good health.

The chain combines TRBV13 with TRBJ1-1, with D tentatively TRBD1 (5 bases). The V end lost 0 bases, the J end lost 5 bases, and 13 bases lay between the germline ends. Germline values: CDR1 PRHDT, CDR2 FYEKMQ (reference sequence). This CDR3 comprises 15 residues. The CDR3 spells CASSLGLGPGTEAFF. CDR3 nucleotide sequence: TGTGCCAGCAGCTTAGGCTTGGGGCCAGGGACTGAAGCTTTCTTT.

The chain joins TRBV6-2 or TRBV6-3 to TRBJ2-3, with D hard to call. CDR1 is MNHEY and CDR2 is SVGEGT in the germline V gene. This CDR3 spans 16 amino acids. Trimming shortened V by 6 bases and J by 2 bases, and 18 bases separated the two germline ends. The CDR3 DNA sequence: TGTGCCAGCAGCCGTCCCCTTCGCGCGAACACAGATACGCAGTATTTT. As protein: CASSRPLRANTDTQYF.

V usage is TRBV6-5 and J usage is TRBJ1-1, with D perhaps matching TRBD1 (6 bases). Germline CDR1 reads MNHEY; CDR2 reads SVGAGI. The CDR3 contains 16 residues. V lost 4 bases to trimming and J lost 10 bases, with 25 bases between them. The DNA for the CDR3 is TGTGCCAGCAGTTTAAGTGGGGGGCGCTTAAGCAGGGGAGCTTTCTTT. Protein product: CASSLSGGRLSRGAFF.

The J gene is TRBJ1-1, the V gene TRBV30, with D possibly TRBD1 on 5 matching bases. This CDR3 contains 11 residues. Germline lookup yields CDR1 GTSNPN and CDR2 SVGIG (reference sequence). Trimming took off 3 bases at V and 6 bases at J, with 8 bases between the two ends. CDR3 bases: TGTGCCTGGAGCCCCAGGGCTGAAGCTTTCTTT. The encoded protein is CAWSPRAEAFF.

This clone was detected only once. The chain recombines TRBV2 with TRBJ1-2; D remains unclear. Germline CDR1 and CDR2: SNHLY and FYNNEI. The CDR3 runs to 9 residues. The V and J ends lost 9 bases and 8 bases respectively, with 7 bases between them. This CDR3 is CARKGGYTF. In nucleotides, the CDR3 is TGTGCCAGAAAAGGGGGCTACACCTTC.